The entry below gives a single TCR beta chain sequence along with its context. The antigen is unknown. The sample has other DNA sequences that encode this CDR3 too. The data are from a study of T cell clonotyping in hematopoietic cell transplantation. Study conclusions and caveats: No sorting was done, leaving CD4 and CD8 contributions mixed. Pathologically expanded recipient clonotypes increased progressively from day 30 to day 180 as diversity fell. Higher Inverse Simpson Index values in graft donor and pretransplant recipient predicted broader posttransplant TCR diversity. Few recipient clonotypes overlapped donors; over 95% were de novo at given depth.

CDR1 is MNHEY, CDR2 SVGAGI, per germline. Between the trimmed V and J ends, which lost 6 bases and 0 bases, there was a span of 12 bases. The CDR3 length is 15 residues. Sequenced by immunoSEQ multiplex PCR; TCRdb stores in-frame clones only, minus some. The sample has approximately 75,000 clones, around 94% seen once. This rearrangement joins TRBV6-5 to TRBJ2-1; D is ambiguous. The source of this sequence is a man between 50 and 59 years old in good health. Some clones in this sample may be carry-over from other donors' samples. Sequencing was carried out using peripheral blood mononuclear cells. The CDR3 reads CASSRDSSSYNEQFF. CDR3 bases: TGTGCCAGCAGCCGCGACTCGAGCTCCTACAATGAGCAGTTCTTC.